The entry that follows covers one T cell receptor (beta chain) sequence. As yet, its antigen is unknown. These data come from a study of a mutant IDH1 vaccine in newly diagnosed glioma. Overall study context: Vaccines began 4-6 weeks after radiotherapy alone, or with temozolomide cycles. Patients' prior therapy spanned radiotherapy, temozolomide, or both; most underwent both. Notes on the study in general: Among top peripheral T cell clonotypes, changes seemed unrelated to pseudoprogression.

Assay used: immunoSEQ multiplex PCR; TCRdb lists only in-frame clones, some missing. The data hold approximately 50,000 clones, with over 80% observed a single time. Time point denoted: week 47, end of study. Every single dose of the vaccine, 300 ug of mutant IDH1 20-mer peptide, came with topical imiquimod. The vaccination schedule gave patients eight doses in weeks 1, 3, 5, 7, 11, 15, 19 and 23. Trimming pared 3 bases from V and 11 bases from J, leaving 13 bases between. The CDR3 length is 11 residues. Germline V lookup: CDR1 SQVTM, CDR2 ANQGSEA. This sequence originates from a woman in her forties or fifties with glioma. Sequencing was performed on PBMCs, taken from a glioma patient whose treatment included an IDH1 peptide vaccine. The rearrangement links TRBV29-1 to TRBJ1-1, with TRBD1 as a possible D gene (5 bases). CDR3 bases: TGCAGCGTTGAGACCAGGGTGTGGGCTTTCTTT. Residues: CSVETRVWAFF.